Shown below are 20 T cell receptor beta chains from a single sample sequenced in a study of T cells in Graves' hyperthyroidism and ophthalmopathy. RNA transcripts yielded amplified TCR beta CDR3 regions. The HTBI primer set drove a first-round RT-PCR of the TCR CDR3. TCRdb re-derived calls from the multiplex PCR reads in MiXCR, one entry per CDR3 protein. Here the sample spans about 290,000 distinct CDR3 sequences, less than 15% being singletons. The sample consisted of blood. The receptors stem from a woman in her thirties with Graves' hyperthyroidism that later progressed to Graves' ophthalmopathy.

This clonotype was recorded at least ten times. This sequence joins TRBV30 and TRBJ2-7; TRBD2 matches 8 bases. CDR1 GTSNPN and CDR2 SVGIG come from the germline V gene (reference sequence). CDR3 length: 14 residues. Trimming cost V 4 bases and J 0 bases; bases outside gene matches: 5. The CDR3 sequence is CAWTGGRISYEQYF. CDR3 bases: TGTGCCTGGACGGGCGGGAGGATCTCCTACGAGCAGTACTTC. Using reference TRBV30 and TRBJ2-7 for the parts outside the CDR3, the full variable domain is SQTIHQWPATLVQPVGSPLSLECTVEGTSNPNLYWYRQAAGRGLQLLFYSVGIGQISSEVPQNLSASRPQDRQFILSSKKLLLSDSGFYLCAWTGGRISYEQYFGPGTRLTVT.

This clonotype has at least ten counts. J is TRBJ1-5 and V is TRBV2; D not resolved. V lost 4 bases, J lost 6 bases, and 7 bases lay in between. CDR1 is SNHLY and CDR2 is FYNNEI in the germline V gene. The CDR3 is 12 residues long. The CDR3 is CASSAVGQPQHF. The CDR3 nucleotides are TGTGCCAGCAGTGCGGTGGGTCAGCCCCAGCATTTT.

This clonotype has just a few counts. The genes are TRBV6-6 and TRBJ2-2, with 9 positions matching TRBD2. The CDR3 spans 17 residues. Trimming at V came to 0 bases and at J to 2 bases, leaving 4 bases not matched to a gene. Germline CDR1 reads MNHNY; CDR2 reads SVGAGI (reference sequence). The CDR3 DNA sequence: TGTGCCAGCAGTTACTCCGCAGCGGGAGGTAACACCGGGGAGCTGTTTTTT. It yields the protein CASSYSAAGGNTGELFF.

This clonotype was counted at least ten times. CDR3 sequence (DNA): TGTGCCACCAGCACAGGGAGCTCCTACAATGAGCAGTTCTTC. It encodes CATSTGSSYNEQFF. This rearrangement joins TRBV27 to TRBJ2-1; weak D call: TRBD1 (6 bases). Germline CDR1 is MNHEY and CDR2 is SMNVEV (reference sequence). The V end was cut by 10 bases, the J end by 0 bases, with 13 bases between. The CDR3 extends over 14 amino acids.

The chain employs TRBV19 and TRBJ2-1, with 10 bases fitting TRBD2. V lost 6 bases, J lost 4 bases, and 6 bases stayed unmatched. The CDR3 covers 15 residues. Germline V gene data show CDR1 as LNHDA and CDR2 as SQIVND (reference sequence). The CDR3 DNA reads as TGTGCCAGTAGCGAGCTAGCGGGAGTGTACAATGAGCAGTTCTTC. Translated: CASSELAGVYNEQFF.

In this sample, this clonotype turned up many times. Here the CDR3 reads CSPVRGGNTEAFF. The CDR3 DNA reads TGCAGCCCGGTCCGAGGGGGGAACACTGAAGCTTTCTTT. The chain combines TRBV29-1 with TRBJ1-1, with D maybe TRBD1 (6 bases). The V gene lost 8 bases and the J gene lost 1 base, with 14 bases spanning the gap. The germline CDR1 and CDR2 sequences are SQVTM and ANQGSEA. The CDR3 spans 13 residues.

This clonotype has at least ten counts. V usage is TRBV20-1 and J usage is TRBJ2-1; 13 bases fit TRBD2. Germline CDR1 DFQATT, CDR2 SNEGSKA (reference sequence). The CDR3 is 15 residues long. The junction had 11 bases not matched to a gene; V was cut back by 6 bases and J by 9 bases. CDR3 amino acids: CSAARGLAGSGEQFF. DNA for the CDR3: TGCAGTGCGGCCCGGGGACTAGCGGGATCGGGTGAGCAGTTCTTC.

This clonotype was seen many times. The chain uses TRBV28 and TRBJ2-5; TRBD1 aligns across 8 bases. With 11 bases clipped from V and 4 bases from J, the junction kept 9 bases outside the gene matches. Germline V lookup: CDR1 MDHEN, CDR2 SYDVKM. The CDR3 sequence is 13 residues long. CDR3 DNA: TGTGCCGGACAGGGTAATCCGGGAGAGACCCAGTACTTC. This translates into CAGQGNPGETQYF.

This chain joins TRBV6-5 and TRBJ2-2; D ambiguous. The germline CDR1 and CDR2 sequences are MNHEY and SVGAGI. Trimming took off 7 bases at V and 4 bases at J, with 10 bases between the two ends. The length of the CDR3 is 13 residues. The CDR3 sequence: CASIPRSTGELFF. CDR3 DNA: TGTGCCAGCATCCCCCGGTCCACCGGGGAGCTGTTTTTT.

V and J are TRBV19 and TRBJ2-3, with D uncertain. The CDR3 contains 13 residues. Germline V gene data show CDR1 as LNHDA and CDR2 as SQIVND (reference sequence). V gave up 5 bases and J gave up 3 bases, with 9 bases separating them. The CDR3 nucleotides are TGTGCCAGTAGTGTGGGGAATACAGATACGCAGTATTTT. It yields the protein CASSVGNTDTQYF.

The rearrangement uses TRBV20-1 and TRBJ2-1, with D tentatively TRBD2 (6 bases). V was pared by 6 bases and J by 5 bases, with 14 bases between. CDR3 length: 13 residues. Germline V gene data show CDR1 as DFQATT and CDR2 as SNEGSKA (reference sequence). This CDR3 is CSASREPHNEQFF. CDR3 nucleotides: TGCAGTGCAAGCCGGGAGCCTCACAATGAGCAGTTCTTC.

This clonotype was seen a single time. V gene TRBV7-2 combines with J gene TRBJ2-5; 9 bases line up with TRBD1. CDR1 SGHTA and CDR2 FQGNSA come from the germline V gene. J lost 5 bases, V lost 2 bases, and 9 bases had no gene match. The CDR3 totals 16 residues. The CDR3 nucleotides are TGTGCCAGCAGCTTAAGGGGACAGGGCATCGGCGAGACCCAGTACTTC. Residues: CASSLRGQGIGETQYF.

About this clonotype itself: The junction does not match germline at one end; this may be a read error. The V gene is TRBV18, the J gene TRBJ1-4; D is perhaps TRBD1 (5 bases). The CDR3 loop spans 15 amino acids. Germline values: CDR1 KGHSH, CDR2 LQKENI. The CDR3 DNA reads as TGTGCCACCTCACTATCACGGGGGACTAATGAAAAACTGTTTTTT. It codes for CATSLSRGTNEKLFF. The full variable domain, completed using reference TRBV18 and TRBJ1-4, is NAGVMQNPRHLVRRRGQEARLRCSPMKGHSHVYWYRQLPEEGLKFMVYLQKENIIDESGMPKERFSAEFPKEGPSILRIQQVVRGDSAAYFCATSLSRGTNEKLFFGSGTQLSVL.

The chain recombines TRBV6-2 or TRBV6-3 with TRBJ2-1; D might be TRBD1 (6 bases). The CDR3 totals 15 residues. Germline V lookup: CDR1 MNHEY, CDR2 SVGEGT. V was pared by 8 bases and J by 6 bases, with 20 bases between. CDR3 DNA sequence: TGTGCCAGCCAGACCGGGACACCGGGCATCAATGAGCAGTTCTTC. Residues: CASQTGTPGINEQFF.

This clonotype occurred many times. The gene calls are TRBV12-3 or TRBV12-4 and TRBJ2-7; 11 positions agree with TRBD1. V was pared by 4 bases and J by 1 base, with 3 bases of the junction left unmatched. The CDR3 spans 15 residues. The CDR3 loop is CASSWTGGASYEQYF. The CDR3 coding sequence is TGTGCCAGCAGTTGGACAGGGGGCGCGTCCTACGAGCAGTACTTC.

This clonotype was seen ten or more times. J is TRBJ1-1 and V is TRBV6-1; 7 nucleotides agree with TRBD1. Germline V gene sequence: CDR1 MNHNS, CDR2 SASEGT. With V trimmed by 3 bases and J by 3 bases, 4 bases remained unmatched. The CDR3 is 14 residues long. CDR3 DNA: TGTGCCAGCAGTGAGGCCAGGGGGTACACTGAAGCTTTCTTT. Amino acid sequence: CASSEARGYTEAFF.

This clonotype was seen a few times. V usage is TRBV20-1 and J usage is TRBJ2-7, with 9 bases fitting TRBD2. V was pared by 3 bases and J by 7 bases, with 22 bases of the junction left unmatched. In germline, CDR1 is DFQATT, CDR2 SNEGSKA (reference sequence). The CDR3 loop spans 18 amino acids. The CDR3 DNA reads TGCAGTGCTAGTTCGGCAGGCGTTTCGCGGGAGGGCCCCTGGGAGCAGTACTTC. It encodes CSASSAGVSREGPWEQYF.

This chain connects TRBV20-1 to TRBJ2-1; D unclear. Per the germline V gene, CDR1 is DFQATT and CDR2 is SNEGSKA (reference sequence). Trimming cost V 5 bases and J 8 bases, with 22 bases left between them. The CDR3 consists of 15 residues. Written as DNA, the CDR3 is TGCAGTGCTCCACCCAGTCTGCTTTCCAACCATGAGCAGTTCTTC. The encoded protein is CSAPPSLLSNHEQFF.

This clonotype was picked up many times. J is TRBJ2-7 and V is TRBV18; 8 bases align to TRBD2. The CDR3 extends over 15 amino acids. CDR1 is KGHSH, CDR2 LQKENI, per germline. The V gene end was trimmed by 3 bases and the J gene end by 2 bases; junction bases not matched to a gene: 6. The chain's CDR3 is CASSPSGTRAYEQYF. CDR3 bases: TGTGCCAGCTCACCGTCCGGGACTAGAGCCTACGAGCAGTACTTC.

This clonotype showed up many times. DNA for the CDR3: TGCAGTGCTACTCGTTTGACTAATGAAAAACTGTTTTTT. Protein product: CSATRLTNEKLFF. The J gene is TRBJ1-4, the V gene TRBV20-1; D is uncertain. Germline CDR1 DFQATT, CDR2 SNEGSKA (reference sequence). V was cut by 4 bases and J by 2 bases, with 8 bases left in between. The CDR3 consists of 13 residues.